The rows below give T cell receptor beta chains drawn from one sample of a study of T-cell reconstitution after alpha-beta-depleted transplantation in children. Each CDR3 protein gets one entry after TCRdb re-called the PCR reads with MiXCR. The sample lists roughly 30,000 distinct CDR3 sequences; less than 8.5% were seen once. The material was peripheral blood, obtained 60 days after TCRalphabeta/CD19-depleted stem cell transplant. The receptor set was obtained from a child younger than two who had a stem cell transplant for acute myeloid leukemia, so the T cells may come from the graft donor. Both conserved end residues are part of each CDR3. Fields, in order: D gene, clone size, J gene, CDR3 length, V gene, CDR3 protein, CDR3 DNA. D genes are given only for firm matches. Clone size is stated in some rows and not others, as once, few, many or a class when expanded.

TRBD1 | many | TRBJ2-7 | 17 | TRBV7-7 | CASSPLKGQGEDYEQYF | TGTGCCAGCAGCCCACTAAAGGGACAGGGGGAGGACTACGAGCAGTACTTC
TRBD1 | many | TRBJ2-7 | 15 | TRBV7-9 | CASSFEQGSSYEQYF | TGTGCCAGCAGCTTCGAACAGGGGAGCTCCTACGAGCAGTACTTC
TRBD2 | few | TRBJ2-1 | 19 | TRBV12-3/TRBV12-4 | CASCLRGTSGIGGHNEQFF | TGTGCCAGCTGTTTAAGAGGGACTAGCGGGATCGGGGGCCACAATGAGCAGTTCTTC
- | many | TRBJ2-3 | 13 | TRBV24-1 | CATSDLALDTQYF | TGTGCCACCAGTGATTTGGCCCTTGATACGCAGTATTTT
- | many | TRBJ2-1 | 13 | TRBV20-1 | CSAREGLGNEQFF | TGCAGTGCTAGAGAAGGGTTGGGCAATGAGCAGTTCTTC
TRBD1 | many | TRBJ1-3 | 16 | TRBV7-9 | CASSLRAGGIGNTIYF | TGTGCCAGCAGCTTAAGGGCAGGGGGAATCGGAAACACCATATATTTT
- | many | TRBJ2-3 | 13 | TRBV20-1 | CSAERPSTDTQYF | TGCAGTGCTGAGCGACCCAGCACAGATACGCAGTATTTT
- | many | TRBJ1-2 | 14 | TRBV7-8 | CASSLVGTHYGYTF | TGTGCCAGCAGCTTAGTTGGGACTCATTATGGCTACACCTTC
- | many | TRBJ1-4 | 11 | TRBV30 | CAWSVGGKLFF | TGTGCCTGGAGTGTGGGGGGAAAACTGTTTTTT
- | many | TRBJ2-1 | 12 | TRBV7-9 | CASSLSGYEQFF | TGTGCCAGCAGCTTATCGGGGTACGAGCAGTTCTTC
- | many | TRBJ1-5 | 16 | TRBV12-3/TRBV12-4 | CASSQLGGGSNQPQHF | TGTGCCAGCAGCCAACTTGGGGGTGGGAGCAATCAGCCCCAGCATTTT
- | many | TRBJ2-3 | 15 | TRBV7-8 | CASSLVSGSTDTQYF | TGTGCCAGCAGCTTAGTCAGCGGGAGCACAGATACGCAGTATTTT
- | many | TRBJ2-1 | 15 | TRBV7-9 | CASSPTVDTGNEQFF | TGTGCCAGCAGCCCAACGGTAGACACAGGCAATGAGCAGTTCTTC
TRBD1 | many | TRBJ1-1 | 14 | TRBV13 | CASSFWTGYTEAFF | TGTGCCAGCAGCTTTTGGACAGGGTACACTGAAGCTTTCTTT
- | many | TRBJ2-6 | 15 | TRBV9 | CASSHSNSGANVLTF | TGTGCCAGCAGCCACAGTAACTCTGGGGCCAACGTCCTGACTTTC
- | many | TRBJ1-1 | 13 | TRBV5-1 | CASAGPQNTEAFF | TGCGCCAGTGCGGGACCCCAGAACACTGAAGCTTTCTTT
- | many | TRBJ1-2 | 17 | TRBV28 | CASSSLHGPRTNYGYTF | TGTGCCAGCAGTTCCCTCCACGGACCGAGAACGAACTATGGCTACACCTTC
TRBD2 | many | TRBJ2-1 | 14 | TRBV10-3 | CATYRGAGDNEQFF | TGTGCCACCTATCGGGGTGCGGGGGACAATGAGCAGTTCTTC
- | many | TRBJ2-7 | 12 | TRBV27 | CASSFVGYEQYF | TGTGCCAGCAGTTTCGTGGGCTACGAGCAGTACTTC
- | many | TRBJ2-7 | 14 | TRBV10-3 | CAIRMGLRGNEQYF | TGTGCCATCAGGATGGGACTTCGCGGGAACGAGCAGTACTTC
- | few | TRBJ2-4 | 14 | TRBV6-2/TRBV6-3 | CASSYRGSLGIQYF | TGTGCCAGCAGTTACCGGGGGTCTCTCGGCATTCAGTACTTC
- | - | TRBJ1-1 | 15 | TRBV6-5 | CASPHGRIPNTEAFF | TGTGCCAGCCCACATGGACGGATCCCGAACACTGAAGCTTTCTTT
- | many | TRBJ2-1 | 12 | TRBV10-3 | CAISDLMNEQFF | TGTGCCATCAGTGACCTAATGAATGAGCAGTTCTTC
TRBD1 | many | TRBJ1-1 | 14 | TRBV5-1 | CASGTGGWNTEAFF | TGCGCCAGCGGAACAGGGGGGTGGAACACTGAAGCTTTCTTT
- | once | TRBJ2-7 | 15 | TRBV7-8 | CASSLGGAVQYEQYF | TGTGCCAGCAGCTTGGGGGGGGCAGTACAGTACGAGCAATACTTC
TRBD2 | many | TRBJ2-7 | 15 | TRBV20-1 | CSAGGLAGGDYEQYF | TGCAGTGCTGGCGGGTTAGCGGGAGGGGACTACGAGCAGTACTTC
- | many | TRBJ1-3 | 11 | TRBV9 | CASSVGARLTF | TGTGCCAGCAGCGTAGGGGCGAGACTGACCTTT
TRBD2 | few | TRBJ2-2 | 18 | TRBV12-3/TRBV12-4 | CAFCSLQTSGKNTGELFF | TGTGCCTTCTGTTCCCTTCAGACTAGCGGGAAGAACACCGGGGAGCTGTTTTTT
- | many | TRBJ1-1 | 15 | TRBV4-1 | CASSQDEGLNTEAFF | TGCGCCAGCAGCCAAGATGAGGGGCTGAACACTGAAGCTTTCTTT
- | many | TRBJ2-3 | 13 | TRBV29-1 | CSVEEEVEVTQYF | TGCAGCGTTGAAGAAGAGGTCGAGGTTACGCAGTATTTT
- | many | TRBJ2-1 | 15 | TRBV3-1 | CASSQYGGESGEQFF | TGTGCCAGCAGCCAATACGGCGGGGAGTCAGGTGAGCAGTTCTTC
TRBD2 | many | TRBJ2-7 | 14 | TRBV6-1 | CASSRTGLAGEQYF | TGTGCCAGCAGTCGAACGGGACTAGCGGGCGAGCAGTACTTC
- | many | TRBJ2-7 | 15 | TRBV28 | CASSPRDSSPYEQYF | TGTGCCAGCAGCCCTCGGGACTCAAGTCCCTACGAGCAGTACTTC